This TCR beta chain was identified in a study of cytomegalovirus exposure and HLA in healthy donors. Whole-study results and caveats: High sensitivity and specificity were reportedly achieved when the classifier diagnosed cytomegalovirus status.

The PCR used 60 Vbeta and 13 Jbeta primers. The assay was immunoSEQ multiplex PCR, and TCRdb's table has in-frame clones only and misses some. The repertoire includes around 99,000 clones, 60% to 80% of them detected once, and approximately 2.4% sits in the top ten. The CDR3 runs to 13 residues. Between the trimmed V and J ends, which lost 6 bases and 3 bases, there was a span of 12 bases. CDR1 and CDR2 from the germline V gene are MNHNS and SASEGT. This clone was observed a few times. Its specificity is unknown. This TCR was sampled from a man younger than 35 in good health and CMV-seronegative. V is TRBV6-1 and J is TRBJ2-7; no clear D. The specimen sequenced was PBMCs. As DNA, the CDR3 is TGTGCCAGCAGAAATGATGTAGTCTACGAGCAGTACTTC. Protein product: CASRNDVVYEQYF.